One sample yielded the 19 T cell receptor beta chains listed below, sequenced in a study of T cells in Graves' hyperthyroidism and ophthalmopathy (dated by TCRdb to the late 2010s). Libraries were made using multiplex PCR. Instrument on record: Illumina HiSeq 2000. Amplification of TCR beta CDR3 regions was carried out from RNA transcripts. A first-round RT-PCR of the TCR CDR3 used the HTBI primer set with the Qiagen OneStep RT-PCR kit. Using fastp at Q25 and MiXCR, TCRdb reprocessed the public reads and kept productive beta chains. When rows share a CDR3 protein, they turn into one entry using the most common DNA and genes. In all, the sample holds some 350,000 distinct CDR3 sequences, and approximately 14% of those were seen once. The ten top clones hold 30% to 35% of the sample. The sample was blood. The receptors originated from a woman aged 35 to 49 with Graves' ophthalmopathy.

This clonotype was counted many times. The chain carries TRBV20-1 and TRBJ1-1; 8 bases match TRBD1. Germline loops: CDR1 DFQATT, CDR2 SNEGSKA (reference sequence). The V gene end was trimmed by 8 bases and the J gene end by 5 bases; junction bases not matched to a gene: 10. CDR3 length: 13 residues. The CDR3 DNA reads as TGCAGTTCCTACGACAGGGGAGGGACTGAAGCTTTCTTT. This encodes CSSYDRGGTEAFF.

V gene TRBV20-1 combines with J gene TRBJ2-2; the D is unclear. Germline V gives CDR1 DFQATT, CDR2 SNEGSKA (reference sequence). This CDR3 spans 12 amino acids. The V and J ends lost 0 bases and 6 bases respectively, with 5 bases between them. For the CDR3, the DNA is TGCAGTGCTAGAGAGGGGTCCGGGGAGCTGTTTTTT. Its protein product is CSAREGSGELFF.

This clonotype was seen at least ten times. CDR3 residues: CASSLGVGLAKNIQYF. CDR3 in DNA: TGTGCCAGCAGTTTAGGGGTGGGACTAGCCAAAAACATTCAGTACTTC. This chain uses TRBV28 with TRBJ2-4; D might be TRBD2 (6 bases). Trimming took off 2 bases at V and 0 bases at J, with 11 bases between the two ends. The CDR3 has 16 residues. The germline gives CDR1 MDHEN, CDR2 SYDVKM.

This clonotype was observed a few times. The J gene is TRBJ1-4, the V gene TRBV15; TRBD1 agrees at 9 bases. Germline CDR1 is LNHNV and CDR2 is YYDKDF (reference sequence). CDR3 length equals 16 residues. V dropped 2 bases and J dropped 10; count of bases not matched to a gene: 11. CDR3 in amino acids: CATSRPDRGITGKLFF. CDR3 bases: TGTGCCACCAGCAGACCCGACAGGGGGATAACGGGAAAACTGTTTTTT.

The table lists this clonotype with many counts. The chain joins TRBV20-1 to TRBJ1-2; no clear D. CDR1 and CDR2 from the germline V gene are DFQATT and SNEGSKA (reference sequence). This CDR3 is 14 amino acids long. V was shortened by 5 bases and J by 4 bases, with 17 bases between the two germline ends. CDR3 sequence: CSARVPEAAYGYTF. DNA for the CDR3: TGCAGTGCTCGTGTCCCAGAGGCGGCCTATGGCTACACCTTC.

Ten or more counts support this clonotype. The CDR3 sequence: CASSSPGGLTDTQYF. In nucleotides, the CDR3 is TGTGCCAGCAGTAGTCCGGGAGGCCTCACAGATACGCAGTATTTT. The chain joins TRBV28 to TRBJ2-3; the match to TRBD2 covers 7 bases. Trimming removed 5 bases from V and 2 bases from J; junction bases left unmatched: 7. The CDR3 extends over 15 amino acids. The V gene's germline CDR1 is MDHEN and CDR2 SYDVKM.

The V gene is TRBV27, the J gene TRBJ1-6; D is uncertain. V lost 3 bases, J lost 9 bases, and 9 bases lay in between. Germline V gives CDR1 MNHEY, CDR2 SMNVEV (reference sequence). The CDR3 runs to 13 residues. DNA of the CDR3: TGTGCCAGCAGTTTTGACTCCCTTTCACCCCTCCACTTT. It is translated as CASSFDSLSPLHF.

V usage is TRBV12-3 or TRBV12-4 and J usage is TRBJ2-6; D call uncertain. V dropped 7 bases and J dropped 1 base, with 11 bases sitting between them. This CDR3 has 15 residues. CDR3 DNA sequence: TGTGCCAGCACCCTAAGTCGGTCTGGGGCCAACGTCCTGACTTTC. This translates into CASTLSRSGANVLTF.

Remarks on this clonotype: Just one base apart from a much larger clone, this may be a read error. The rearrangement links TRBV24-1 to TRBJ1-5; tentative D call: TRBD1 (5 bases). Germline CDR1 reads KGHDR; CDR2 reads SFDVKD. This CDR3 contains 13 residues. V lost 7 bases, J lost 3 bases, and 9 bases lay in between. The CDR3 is CATSGRANQPQHF. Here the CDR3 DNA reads TGTGCCACCAGCGGCAGGGCCAATCAGCCCCAGCATTTT.

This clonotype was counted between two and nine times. The chain's CDR3 is CASRAGASYEQYF. DNA for the CDR3: TGTGCCAGTAGGGCGGGCGCTTCCTACGAGCAGTACTTC. This chain uses TRBV19 with TRBJ2-7; the D gene is possibly TRBD2 (5 bases). In germline, CDR1 is LNHDA, CDR2 SQIVND (reference sequence). Trimming pared 6 bases from V and 1 base from J, leaving 10 bases between. The CDR3 totals 13 residues.

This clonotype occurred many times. Here the CDR3 reads CASSQGRVRNSPLHF. CDR3 sequence (DNA): TGTGCCAGCAGCCAAGGTAGAGTGAGGAATTCACCCCTCCACTTT. The gene calls are TRBV3-1 and TRBJ1-6; D not certain. The CDR3 is 15 residues long. V was pared by 1 base and J by 7 bases, with 11 bases between. The germline V gene encodes CDR1 LGHDT and CDR2 YNNKEL (reference sequence).

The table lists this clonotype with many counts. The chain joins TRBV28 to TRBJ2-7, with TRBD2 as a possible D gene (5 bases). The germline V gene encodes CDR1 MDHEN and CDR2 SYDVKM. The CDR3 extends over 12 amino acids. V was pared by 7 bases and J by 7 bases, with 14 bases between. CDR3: CASNLLPGEQYF. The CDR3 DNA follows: TGTGCCAGCAACCTACTTCCGGGGGAGCAGTACTTC.

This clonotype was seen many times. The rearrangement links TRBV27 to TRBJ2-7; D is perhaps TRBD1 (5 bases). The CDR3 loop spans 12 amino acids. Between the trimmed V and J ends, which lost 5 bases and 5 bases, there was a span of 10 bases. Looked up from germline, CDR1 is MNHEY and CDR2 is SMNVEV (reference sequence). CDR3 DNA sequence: TGTGCCAGCAGTACCCAGGGTAACGAGCAGTACTTC. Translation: CASSTQGNEQYF.

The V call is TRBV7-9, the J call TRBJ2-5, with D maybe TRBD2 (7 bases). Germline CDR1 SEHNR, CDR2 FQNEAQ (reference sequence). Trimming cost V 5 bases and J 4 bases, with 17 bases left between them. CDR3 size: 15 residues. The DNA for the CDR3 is TGTGCCAGCAGCCGGATCGCCGGGGGGCTAGAGACCCAGTACTTC. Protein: CASSRIAGGLETQYF. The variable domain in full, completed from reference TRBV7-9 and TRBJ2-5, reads DTGVSQNPRHKITKRGQNVTFRCDPISEHNRLYWYRQTLGQGPEFLTYFQNEAQLEKSRLLSDRFSAERPKGSFSTLEIQRTEQGDSAMYLCASSRIAGGLETQYFGPGTRLLVL.

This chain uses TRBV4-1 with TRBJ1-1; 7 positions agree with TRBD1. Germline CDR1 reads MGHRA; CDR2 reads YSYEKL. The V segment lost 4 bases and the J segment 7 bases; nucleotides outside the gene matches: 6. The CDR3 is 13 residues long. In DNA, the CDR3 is TGCGCCAGCAGCCTCACAGGGGATGTTGAAGCTTTCTTT. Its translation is CASSLTGDVEAFF.

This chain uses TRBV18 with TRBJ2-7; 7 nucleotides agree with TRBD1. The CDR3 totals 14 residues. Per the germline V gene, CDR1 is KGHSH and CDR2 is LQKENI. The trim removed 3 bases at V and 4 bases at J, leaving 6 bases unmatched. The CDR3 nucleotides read TGTGCCAGCTCACCGACAGGGTTCCCTTACGAGCAGTACTTC. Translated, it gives CASSPTGFPYEQYF.

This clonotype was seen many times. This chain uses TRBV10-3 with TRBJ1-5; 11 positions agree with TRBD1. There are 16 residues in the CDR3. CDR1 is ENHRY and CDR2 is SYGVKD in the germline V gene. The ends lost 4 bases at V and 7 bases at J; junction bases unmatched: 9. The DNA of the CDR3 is TGTGCCATCAGTGGAGGGGACAGGGGGGTGGTCCAGCCCCAGCATTTT. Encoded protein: CAISGGDRGVVQPQHF.

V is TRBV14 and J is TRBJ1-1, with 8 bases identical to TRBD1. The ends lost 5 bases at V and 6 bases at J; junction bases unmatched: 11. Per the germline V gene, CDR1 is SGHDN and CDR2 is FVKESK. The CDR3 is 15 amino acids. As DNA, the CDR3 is TGTGCCAGCAGCATCCGGACAGGGCGCAACGCTGAAGCTTTCTTT. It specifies CASSIRTGRNAEAFF.

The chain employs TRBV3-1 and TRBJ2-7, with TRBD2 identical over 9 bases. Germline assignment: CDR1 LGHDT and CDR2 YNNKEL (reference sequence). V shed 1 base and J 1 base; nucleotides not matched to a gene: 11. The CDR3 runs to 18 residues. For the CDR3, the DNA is TGTGCCAGCAGCCAAGGTTTCGGAACTAGCGGGCATTCCTACGAGCAGTACTTC. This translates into CASSQGFGTSGHSYEQYF.